The sequence of this TCR beta chain was determined in a study of spatial heterogeneity in lung cancer. The overall study: Fewer alpha-chain than beta-chain sequences were consistently detected. Study-level results: Ubiquitous expanded tumor TCRs were seen in blood more at resection than at follow-up.

The sample's time point: sample taken at primary tumor resection. No cell sorting; template was whole RNA from tumor, lung tissue or PBMC. The donor population consisted of about 75 patients with untreated, early-stage non-small cell lung cancer. TCR cDNA molecules each had a unique molecular identifier. TCRdb re-called the 5' RACE reads through MiXCR, storing one row per CDR3 protein. The table includes about 82,000 distinct CDR3 sequences, about 12% detected once. Notes on this clonotype: The antigen is undetermined.

CDR1 and CDR2 (germline): SGHTA, FQGTGA. Trimming shortened V by 0 bases and J by 5 bases, and 9 bases separated the two germline ends. The CDR3 length is 14 residues. This chain links TRBV7-3 with TRBJ2-3; weak D call: TRBD1 (5 bases). This receptor was obtained from a male donor with early-stage non-small cell lung cancer. Here the sequenced sample was PBMCs, taken at surgery. The CDR3 sequence is CASSLTSGLDTQYF. For the CDR3, the DNA is TGTGCCAGCAGCTTAACGTCAGGGCTAGATACGCAGTATTTT.